The TCR beta chain described here comes from a study of T cell responses to AZD1222 COVID-19 vaccine. Study background: Second-dose groups at about 4 or about 12 weeks were pooled. General study findings and limits: Donors, mostly white British, included more females; clonal diversity was possibly underestimated.

This clone is categorized as medium-sized. Its antigen is not identified. V was shortened by 2 bases and J by 2 bases, with 4 bases between the two germline ends. The germline V gene has CDR1 WSHSY and CDR2 SAAADI. CDR3 length equals 12 residues. TCRdb's table, derived via immunoSEQ multiplex PCR, lists solely in-frame clones and lacks some. The repertoire holds 40,000 to 45,000 clones, with around three quarters as singletons. The chain couples TRBV10-2 to TRBJ2-7; no reliable D call. This specimen consisted of peripheral blood, obtained on day 0 of AZD1222 vaccination. This receptor was obtained from an adult in good health. CDR3 amino acids: CASSETPYEQYF. The CDR3 DNA reads TGCGCCAGCAGTGAGACCCCCTACGAGCAGTACTTC.